Shown below are 3 T cell receptor beta chains from a single sample sequenced in a study of identical twins. TCRdb fed the 5' RACE reads into MiXCR, producing one record per CDR3 protein. In the table there are 1.5 million or so distinct CDR3 sequences, about 31% of which are singletons. Sequenced sample: cord blood. The receptors derive from a newborn girl in good health.

This clonotype has at least ten counts. The chain joins TRBV29-1 to TRBJ2-1; 13 bases are a match to TRBD2. This CDR3 comprises 14 residues. CDR1 SQVTM and CDR2 ANQGSEA come from the germline V gene. V dropped 7 bases and J dropped 6; count of bases not matched to a gene: 6. CDR3: CSAVLAGGRNEQFF. Written as DNA, the CDR3 is TGCAGCGCCGTACTAGCGGGAGGGCGCAATGAGCAGTTCTTC.

V usage is TRBV27 and J usage is TRBJ1-2; 8 nucleotides line up with TRBD1. The CDR3 is 16 amino acids. Trimming at V came to 6 bases and at J to 0 bases, leaving 9 bases not matched to a gene. Germline V lookup: CDR1 MNHEY, CDR2 SMNVEV (reference sequence). The CDR3 loop is CASSHGQGRANYGYTF. The CDR3 DNA sequence: TGTGCCAGCAGCCACGGACAGGGTAGGGCTAACTATGGCTACACCTTC.

This clonotype was counted between two and nine times. The J gene is TRBJ2-7, the V gene TRBV29-1; TRBD2 aligns across 10 bases. V trimming: 6 bases; J trimming: 6 bases; junction bases outside the gene matches: 14. The CDR3 is 15 amino acids. CDR1 and CDR2 (germline): SQVTM, ANQGSEA. The CDR3 loop reads CSVKPRLAGDSEQYF. Written as DNA, the CDR3 is TGCAGCGTCAAACCCCGGCTAGCGGGAGATTCCGAGCAGTACTTC.